Here is one T cell receptor (beta chain) with its context. As yet, its antigen is unknown. The entry originates in a study of T cell responses to AZD1222 COVID-19 vaccine. Study findings and constraints: Only after the peak T cell response were repertoires sampled.

Trimming pared 1 base from V and 5 bases from J, leaving 7 bases between. Per the germline V gene, CDR1 is SEHNR and CDR2 is FQNEAQ (reference sequence). The CDR3 consists of 13 residues. Assay: immunoSEQ multiplex PCR; the TCRdb copy retains only in-frame clones and omits some. Of approximately 100,000 clones in the sample, more than 90% are singletons; the top ten hold roughly 2%. The genes are TRBV7-9 and TRBJ2-3; weak D call: TRBD1 (6 bases). The TCR originated in an adult in good health. The sequencing used peripheral blood, collected on day 0 of AZD1222 vaccination. CDR3 sequence reads: CASSLGGQDTQYF. Written as DNA, the CDR3 is TGTGCCAGCAGCTTAGGGGGGCAAGATACGCAGTATTTT.